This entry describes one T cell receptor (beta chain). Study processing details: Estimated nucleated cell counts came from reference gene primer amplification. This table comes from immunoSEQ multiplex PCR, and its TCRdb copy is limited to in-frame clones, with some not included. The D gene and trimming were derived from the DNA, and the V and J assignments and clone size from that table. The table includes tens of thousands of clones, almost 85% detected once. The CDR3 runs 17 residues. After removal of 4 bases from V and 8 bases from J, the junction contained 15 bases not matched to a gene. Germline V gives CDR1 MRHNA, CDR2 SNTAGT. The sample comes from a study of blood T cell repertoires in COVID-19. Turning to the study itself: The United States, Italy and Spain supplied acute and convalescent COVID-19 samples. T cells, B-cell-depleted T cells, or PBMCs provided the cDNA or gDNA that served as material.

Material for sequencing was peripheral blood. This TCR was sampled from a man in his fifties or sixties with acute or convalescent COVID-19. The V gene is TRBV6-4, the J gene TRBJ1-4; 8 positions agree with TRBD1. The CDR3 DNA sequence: TGTGCCAGCAGTGTGGGGCCAGGGGGCCACCGGAGAGAAAAACTGTTTTTT. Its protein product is CASSVGPGGHRREKLFF.